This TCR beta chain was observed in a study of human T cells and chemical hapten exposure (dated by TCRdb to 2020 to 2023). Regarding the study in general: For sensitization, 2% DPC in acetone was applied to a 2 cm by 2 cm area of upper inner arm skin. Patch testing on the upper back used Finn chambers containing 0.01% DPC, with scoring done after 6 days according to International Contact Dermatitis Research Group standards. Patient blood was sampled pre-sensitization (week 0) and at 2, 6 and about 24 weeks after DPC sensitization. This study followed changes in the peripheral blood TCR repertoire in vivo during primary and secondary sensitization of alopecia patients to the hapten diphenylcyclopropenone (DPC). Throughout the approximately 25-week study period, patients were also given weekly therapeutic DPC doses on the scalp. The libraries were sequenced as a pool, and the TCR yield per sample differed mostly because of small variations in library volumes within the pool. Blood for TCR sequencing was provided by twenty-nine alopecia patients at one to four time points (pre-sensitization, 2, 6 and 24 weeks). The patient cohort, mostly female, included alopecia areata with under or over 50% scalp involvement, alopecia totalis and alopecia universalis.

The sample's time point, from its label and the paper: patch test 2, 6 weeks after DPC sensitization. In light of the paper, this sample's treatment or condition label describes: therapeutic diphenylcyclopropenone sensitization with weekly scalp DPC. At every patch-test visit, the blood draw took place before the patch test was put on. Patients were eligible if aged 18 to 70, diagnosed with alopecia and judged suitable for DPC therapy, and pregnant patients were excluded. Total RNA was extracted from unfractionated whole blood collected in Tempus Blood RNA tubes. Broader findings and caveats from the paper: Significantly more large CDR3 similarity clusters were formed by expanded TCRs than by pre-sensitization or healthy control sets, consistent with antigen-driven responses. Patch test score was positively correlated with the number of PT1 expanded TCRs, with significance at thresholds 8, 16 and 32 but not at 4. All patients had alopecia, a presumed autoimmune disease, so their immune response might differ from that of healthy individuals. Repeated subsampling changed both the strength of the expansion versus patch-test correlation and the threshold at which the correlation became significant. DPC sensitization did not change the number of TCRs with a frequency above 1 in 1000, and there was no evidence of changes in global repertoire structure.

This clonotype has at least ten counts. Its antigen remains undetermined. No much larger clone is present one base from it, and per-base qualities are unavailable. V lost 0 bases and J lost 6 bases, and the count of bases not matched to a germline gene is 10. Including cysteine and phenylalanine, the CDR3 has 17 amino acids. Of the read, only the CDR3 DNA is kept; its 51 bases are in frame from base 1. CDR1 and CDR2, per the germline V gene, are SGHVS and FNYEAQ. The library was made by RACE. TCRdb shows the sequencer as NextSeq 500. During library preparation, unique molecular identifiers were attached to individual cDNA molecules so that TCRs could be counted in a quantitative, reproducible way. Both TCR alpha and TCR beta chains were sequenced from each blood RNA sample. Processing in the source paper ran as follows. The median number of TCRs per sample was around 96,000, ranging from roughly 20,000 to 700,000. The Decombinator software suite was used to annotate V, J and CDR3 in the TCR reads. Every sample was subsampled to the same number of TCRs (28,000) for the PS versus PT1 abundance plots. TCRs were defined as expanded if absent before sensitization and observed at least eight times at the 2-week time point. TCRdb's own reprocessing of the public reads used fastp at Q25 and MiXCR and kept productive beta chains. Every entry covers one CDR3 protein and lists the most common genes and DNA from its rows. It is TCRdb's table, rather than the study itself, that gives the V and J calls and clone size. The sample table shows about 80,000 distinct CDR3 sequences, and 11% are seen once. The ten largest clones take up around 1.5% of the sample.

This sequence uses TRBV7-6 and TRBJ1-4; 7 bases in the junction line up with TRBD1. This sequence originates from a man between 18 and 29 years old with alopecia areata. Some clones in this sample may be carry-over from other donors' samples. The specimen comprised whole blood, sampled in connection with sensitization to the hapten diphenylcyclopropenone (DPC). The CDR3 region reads CASSLAIRGKLHEKLFF. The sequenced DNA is TGTGCCAGCAGCTTAGCGATCAGGGGGAAGTTACATGAAAAACTGTTTTTT.